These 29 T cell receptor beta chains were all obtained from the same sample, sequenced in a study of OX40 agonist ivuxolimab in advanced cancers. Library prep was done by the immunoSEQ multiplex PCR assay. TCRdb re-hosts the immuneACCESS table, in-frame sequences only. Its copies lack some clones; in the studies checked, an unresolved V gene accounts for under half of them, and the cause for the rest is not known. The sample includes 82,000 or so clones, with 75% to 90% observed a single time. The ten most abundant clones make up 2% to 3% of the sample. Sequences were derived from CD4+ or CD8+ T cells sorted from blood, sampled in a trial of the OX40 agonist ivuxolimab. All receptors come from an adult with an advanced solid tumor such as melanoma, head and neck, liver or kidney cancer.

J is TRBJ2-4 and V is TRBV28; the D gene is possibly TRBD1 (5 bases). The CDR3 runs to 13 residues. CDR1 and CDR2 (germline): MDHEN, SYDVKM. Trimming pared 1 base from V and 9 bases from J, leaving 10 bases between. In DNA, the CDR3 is TGTGCCAGCAGTTTATCCAGGGCCAGCATTCAGTACTTC. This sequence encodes CASSLSRASIQYF. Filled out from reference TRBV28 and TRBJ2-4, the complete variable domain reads DVKVTQSSRYLVKRTGEKVFLECVQDMDHENMFWYRQDPGLGLRLIYFSYDVKMKEKGDIPEGYSVSREKKERFSLILESASTNQTSMYLCASSLSRASIQYFGAGTRLSVL.

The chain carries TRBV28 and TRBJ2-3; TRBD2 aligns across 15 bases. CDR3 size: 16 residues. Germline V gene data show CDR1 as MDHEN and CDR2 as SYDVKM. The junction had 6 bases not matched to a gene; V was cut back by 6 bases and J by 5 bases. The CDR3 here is CASSTGLAGGLDTQYF. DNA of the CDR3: TGTGCCAGCAGCACCGGACTAGCGGGGGGGCTAGATACGCAGTATTTT.

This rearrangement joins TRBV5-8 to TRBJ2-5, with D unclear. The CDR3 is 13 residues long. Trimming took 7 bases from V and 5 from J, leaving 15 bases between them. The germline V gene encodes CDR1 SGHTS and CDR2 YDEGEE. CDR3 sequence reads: CASRIISQETQYF. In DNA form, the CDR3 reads TGTGCCAGCCGAATCATATCCCAGGAGACCCAGTACTTC.

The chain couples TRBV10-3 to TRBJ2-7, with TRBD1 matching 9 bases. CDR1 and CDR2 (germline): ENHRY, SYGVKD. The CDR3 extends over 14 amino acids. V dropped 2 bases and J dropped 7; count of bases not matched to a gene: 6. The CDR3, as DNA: TGTGCCATCAGTGAGGAACAGGGGGCAAAGGAGCAGTACTTC. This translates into CAISEEQGAKEQYF.

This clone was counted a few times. The CDR3 spells CASSLGTNYGYTF. The CDR3 coding sequence is TGTGCCAGCAGCTTAGGGACTAACTATGGCTACACCTTC. J is TRBJ1-2 and V is TRBV7-9; D remains ambiguous. This CDR3 is built from 13 residues. The ends were cut back, 1 base at V and 0 bases at J, with 3 bases in the middle. Germline CDR1 reads SEHNR; CDR2 reads FQNEAQ (reference sequence).

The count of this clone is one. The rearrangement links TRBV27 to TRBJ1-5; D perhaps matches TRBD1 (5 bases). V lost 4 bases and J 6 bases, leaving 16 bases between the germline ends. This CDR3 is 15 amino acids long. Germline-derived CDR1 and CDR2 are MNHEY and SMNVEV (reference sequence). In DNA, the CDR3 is TGTGCCAGCAGTTATTCATCGGGGGAGGGTCAGCCCCAGCATTTT. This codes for CASSYSSGEGQPQHF.

The CDR3 DNA reads TGCGCCAGCAGCTTGGGAGGGCCTTCCGAGCAGTACTTC. Translating gives CASSLGGPSEQYF. The chain recombines TRBV5-1 with TRBJ2-7; tentatively, D is TRBD2 (5 bases). V was shortened by 0 bases and J by 6 bases, with 10 bases between the two germline ends. Germline V gene lookup returns CDR1 SGHRS and CDR2 YFSETQ. CDR3 length: 13 residues. Full variable domain (outside the CDR3, taken from reference TRBV5-1 and TRBJ2-7): KAGVTQTPRYLIKTRGQQVTLSCSPISGHRSVSWYQQTPGQGLQFLFEYFSETQRNKGNFPGRFSGRQFSNSRSEMNVSTLELGDSALYLCASSLGGPSEQYFGPGTRLTVT.

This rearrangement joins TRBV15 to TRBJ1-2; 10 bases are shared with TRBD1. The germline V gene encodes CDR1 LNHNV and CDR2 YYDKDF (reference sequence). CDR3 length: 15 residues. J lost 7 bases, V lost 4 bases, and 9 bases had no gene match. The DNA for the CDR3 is TGTGCCACCAGCATCCGCGGACAGGGGGTCGGTGGCTACACCTTC. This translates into CATSIRGQGVGGYTF.

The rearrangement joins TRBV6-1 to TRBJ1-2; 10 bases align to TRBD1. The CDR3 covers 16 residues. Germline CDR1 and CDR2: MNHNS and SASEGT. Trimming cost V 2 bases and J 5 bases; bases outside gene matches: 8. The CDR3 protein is CASSERKGQGSYGYTF. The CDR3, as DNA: TGTGCCAGCAGTGAAAGGAAGGGACAGGGGTCTTATGGCTACACCTTC.

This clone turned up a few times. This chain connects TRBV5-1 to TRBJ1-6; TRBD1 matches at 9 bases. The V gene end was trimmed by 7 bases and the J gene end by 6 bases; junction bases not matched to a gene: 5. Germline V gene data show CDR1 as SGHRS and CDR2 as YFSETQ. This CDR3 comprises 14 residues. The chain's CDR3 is CASRSTGGNSPLHF. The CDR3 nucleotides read TGCGCCAGCCGATCGACAGGGGGTAATTCACCCCTCCACTTT.

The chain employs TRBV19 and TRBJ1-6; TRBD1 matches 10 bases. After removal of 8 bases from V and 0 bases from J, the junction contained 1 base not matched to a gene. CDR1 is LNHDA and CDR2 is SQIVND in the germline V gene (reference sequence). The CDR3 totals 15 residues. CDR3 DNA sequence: TGTGCCAGTCGGACAGGGGGCTCCTATAATTCACCCCTCCACTTT. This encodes CASRTGGSYNSPLHF.

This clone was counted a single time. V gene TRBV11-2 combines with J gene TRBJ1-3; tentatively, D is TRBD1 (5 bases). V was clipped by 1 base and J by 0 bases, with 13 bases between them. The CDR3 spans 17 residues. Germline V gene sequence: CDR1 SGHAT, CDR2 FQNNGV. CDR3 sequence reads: CASSLAGGAYSGNTIYF. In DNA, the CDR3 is TGTGCCAGCAGCTTAGCGGGTGGGGCTTACTCTGGAAACACCATATATTTT.

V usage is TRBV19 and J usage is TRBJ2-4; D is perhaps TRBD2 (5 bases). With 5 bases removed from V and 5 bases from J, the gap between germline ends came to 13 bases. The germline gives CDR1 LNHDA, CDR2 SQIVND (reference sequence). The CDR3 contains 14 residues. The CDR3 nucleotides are TGTGCCAGTAGTGCCGTCACGGAGGAAAACATTCAGTACTTC. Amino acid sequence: CASSAVTEENIQYF.

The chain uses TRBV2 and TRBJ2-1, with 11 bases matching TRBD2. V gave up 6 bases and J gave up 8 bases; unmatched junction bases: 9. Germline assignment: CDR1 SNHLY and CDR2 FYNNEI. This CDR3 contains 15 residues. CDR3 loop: CASRLASGGHDEQFF. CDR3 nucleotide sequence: TGTGCCAGCAGGCTGGCTAGCGGGGGGCACGATGAGCAGTTCTTC.

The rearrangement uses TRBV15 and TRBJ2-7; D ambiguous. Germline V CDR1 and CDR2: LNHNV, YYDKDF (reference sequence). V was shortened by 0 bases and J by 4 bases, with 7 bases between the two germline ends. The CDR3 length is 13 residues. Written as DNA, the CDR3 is TGTGCCACCAGCAGAGATCAAGGTTACGAGCAGTACTTC. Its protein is CATSRDQGYEQYF.

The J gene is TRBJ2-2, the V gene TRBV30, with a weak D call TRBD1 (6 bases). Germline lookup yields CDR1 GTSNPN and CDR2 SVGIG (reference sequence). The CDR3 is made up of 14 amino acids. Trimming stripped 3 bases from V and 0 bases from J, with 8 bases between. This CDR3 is CAWSWGPNTGELFF. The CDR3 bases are TGTGCCTGGAGCTGGGGGCCGAACACCGGGGAGCTGTTTTTT.

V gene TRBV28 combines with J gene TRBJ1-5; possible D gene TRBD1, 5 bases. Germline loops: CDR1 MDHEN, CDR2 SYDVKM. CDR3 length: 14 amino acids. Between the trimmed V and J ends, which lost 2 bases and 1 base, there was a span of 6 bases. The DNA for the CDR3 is TGTGCCAGCAGTTTAGGGGGGAGCAATCAGCCCCAGCATTTT. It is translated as CASSLGGSNQPQHF.

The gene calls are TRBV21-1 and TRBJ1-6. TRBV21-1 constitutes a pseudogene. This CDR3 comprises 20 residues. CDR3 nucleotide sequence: TGTGCCAGCAGCAAAAGGGAAGGGGGACGAATCCCCCCGGGAGGTTCACCCCTCCACTTT. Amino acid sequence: CASSKREGGRIPPGGSPLHF.

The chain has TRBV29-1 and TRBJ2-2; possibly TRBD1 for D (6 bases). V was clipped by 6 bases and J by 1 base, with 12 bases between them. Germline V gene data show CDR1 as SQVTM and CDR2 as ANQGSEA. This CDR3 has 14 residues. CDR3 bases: TGCAGCGTGATCCGGGACAAGAACACCGGGGAGCTGTTTTTT. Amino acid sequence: CSVIRDKNTGELFF.

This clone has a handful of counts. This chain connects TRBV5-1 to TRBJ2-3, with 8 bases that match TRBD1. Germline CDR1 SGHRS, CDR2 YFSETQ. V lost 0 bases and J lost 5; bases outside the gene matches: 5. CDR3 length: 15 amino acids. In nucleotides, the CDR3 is TGCGCCAGCAGCTTGGGAGGGACAGGAAGAGATACGCAGTATTTT. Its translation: CASSLGGTGRDTQYF.

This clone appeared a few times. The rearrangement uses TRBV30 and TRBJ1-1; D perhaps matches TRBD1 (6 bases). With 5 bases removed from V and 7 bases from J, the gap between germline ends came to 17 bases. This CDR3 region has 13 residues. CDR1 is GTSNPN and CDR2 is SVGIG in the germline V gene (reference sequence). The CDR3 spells CAWAKGDGGEAFF. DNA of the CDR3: TGTGCCTGGGCCAAGGGGGACGGTGGTGAAGCTTTCTTT.

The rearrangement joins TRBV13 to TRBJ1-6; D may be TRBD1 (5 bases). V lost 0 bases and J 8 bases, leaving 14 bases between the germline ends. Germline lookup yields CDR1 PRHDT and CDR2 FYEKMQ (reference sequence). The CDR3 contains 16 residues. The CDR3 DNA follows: TGTGCCAGCAGCTTAGGTCAGGGCCGAGATGATTCACCCCTCCACTTT. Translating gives CASSLGQGRDDSPLHF.

CDR3 residues: CASSGTGISEAFF. The CDR3, as DNA: TGTGCCAGCAGCGGAACAGGGATATCTGAAGCTTTCTTT. The rearrangement uses TRBV7-9 and TRBJ1-1; possibly TRBD1 for D (6 bases). V was cut by 5 bases and J by 6 bases, with 13 bases left in between. This CDR3 is 13 amino acids long. Per the germline V gene, CDR1 is SEHNR and CDR2 is FQNEAQ (reference sequence).

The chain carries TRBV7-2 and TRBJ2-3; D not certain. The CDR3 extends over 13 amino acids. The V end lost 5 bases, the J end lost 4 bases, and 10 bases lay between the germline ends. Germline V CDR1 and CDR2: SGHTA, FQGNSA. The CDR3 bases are TGTGCCAGCAGCCAGGACCGGGCAGATACGCAGTATTTT. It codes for CASSQDRADTQYF.

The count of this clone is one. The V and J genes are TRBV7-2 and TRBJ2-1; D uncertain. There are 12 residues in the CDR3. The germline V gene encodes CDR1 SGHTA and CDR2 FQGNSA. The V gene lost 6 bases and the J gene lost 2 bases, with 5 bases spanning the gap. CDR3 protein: CASSPAYNEQFF. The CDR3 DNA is TGTGCCAGCAGTCCAGCCTACAATGAGCAGTTCTTC.

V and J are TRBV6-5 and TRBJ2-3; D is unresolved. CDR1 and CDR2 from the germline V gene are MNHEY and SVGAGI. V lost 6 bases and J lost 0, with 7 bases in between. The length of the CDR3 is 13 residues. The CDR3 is CASSRWSTDTQYF. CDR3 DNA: TGTGCCAGCAGCCGATGGAGCACAGATACGCAGTATTTT.

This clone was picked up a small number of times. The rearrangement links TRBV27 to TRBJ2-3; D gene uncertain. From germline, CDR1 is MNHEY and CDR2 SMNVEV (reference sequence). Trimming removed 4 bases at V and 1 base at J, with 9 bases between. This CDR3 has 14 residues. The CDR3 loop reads CASSSDPRTDTQYF. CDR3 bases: TGTGCCAGCAGTTCGGACCCCCGCACAGATACGCAGTATTTT.

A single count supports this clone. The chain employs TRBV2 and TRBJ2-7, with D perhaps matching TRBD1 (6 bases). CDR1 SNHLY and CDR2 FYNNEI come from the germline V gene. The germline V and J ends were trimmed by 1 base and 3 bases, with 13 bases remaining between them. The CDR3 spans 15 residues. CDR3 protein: CASSEDRVGFYEQYF. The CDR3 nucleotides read TGTGCCAGCAGTGAAGACAGGGTGGGATTCTACGAGCAGTACTTC.

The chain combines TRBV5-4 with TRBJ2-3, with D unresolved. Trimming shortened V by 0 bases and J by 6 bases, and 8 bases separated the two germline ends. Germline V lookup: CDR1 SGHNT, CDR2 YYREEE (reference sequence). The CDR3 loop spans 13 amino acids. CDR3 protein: CASSLDASDTQYF. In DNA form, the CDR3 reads TGTGCCAGCAGCTTGGATGCGTCGGATACGCAGTATTTT.